This T cell receptor beta chain was recorded in a study of shared T cell receptors in the human thymus. Some clones are missing from TCRdb's copy, which holds only in-frame ones; the method was immunoSEQ multiplex PCR. The repertoire has about 660,000 clones, 87% of them found once; the top ten carry approximately 0.0097%. Germline CDR1 and CDR2: MDHEN and SYDVKM. V was clipped by 3 bases and J by 4 bases, with 15 bases between them. The CDR3 runs 15 residues. These same data were also listed under a study on human thymus T cells. From that paper: Samples came from healthy Finnish infants during open corrective cardiac surgery. Resections from corrective heart surgery provided thymus tissue. In thymic and blood repertoires alike, V and J usage looked biased. Unrelated individuals had highly overlapping thymic repertoires, as reported in related research.

The TCR originated in a boy in the first two years of life with a congenital heart defect. V is TRBV28 and J is TRBJ1-1; possibly TRBD1 for D (6 bases). Sequencing input: thymocytes. The CDR3 here is CASSFMAGVGTEAFF. In DNA, the CDR3 is TGTGCCAGCAGTTTTATGGCAGGGGTCGGCACTGAAGCTTTCTTT.